Included here is one TCR beta chain sequence, with context. Method: immunoSEQ multiplex PCR; TCRdb's copy keeps in-frame clones and lacks some. The sample includes 250,000 to 300,000 clones, roughly nine tenths of them seen just once. The entry originates in a study of blood T cell repertoires in COVID-19. Germline loops: CDR1 SEHNR, CDR2 FQNEAQ (reference sequence). The length of the CDR3 is 14 residues. After removal of 4 bases from V and 6 bases from J, the junction contained 7 bases not matched to a gene. The chain has TRBV7-9 and TRBJ2-7; 9 nucleotides align to TRBD1. The sample was peripheral blood. This clonotype was sampled from a man aged 18 to 29 with active or convalescent COVID-19. The CDR3: CASSWTGEIGEQYF. The DNA for the CDR3 is TGTGCCAGCAGCTGGACAGGGGAGATAGGCGAGCAGTACTTC.